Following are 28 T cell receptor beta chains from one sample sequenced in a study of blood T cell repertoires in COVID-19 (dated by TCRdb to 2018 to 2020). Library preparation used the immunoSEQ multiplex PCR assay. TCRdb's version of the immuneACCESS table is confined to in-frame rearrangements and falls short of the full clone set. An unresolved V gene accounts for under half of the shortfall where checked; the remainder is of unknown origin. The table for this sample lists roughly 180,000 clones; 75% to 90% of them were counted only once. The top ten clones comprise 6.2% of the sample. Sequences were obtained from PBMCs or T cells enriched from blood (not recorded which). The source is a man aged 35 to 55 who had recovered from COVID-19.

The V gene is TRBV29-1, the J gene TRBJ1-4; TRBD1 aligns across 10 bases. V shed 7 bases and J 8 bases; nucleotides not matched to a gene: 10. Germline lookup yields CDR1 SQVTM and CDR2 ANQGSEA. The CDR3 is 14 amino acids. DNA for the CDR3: TGCAGCGCAGACCTTGGACAGGGGGGGGAAAAACTGTTTTTT. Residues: CSADLGQGGEKLFF.

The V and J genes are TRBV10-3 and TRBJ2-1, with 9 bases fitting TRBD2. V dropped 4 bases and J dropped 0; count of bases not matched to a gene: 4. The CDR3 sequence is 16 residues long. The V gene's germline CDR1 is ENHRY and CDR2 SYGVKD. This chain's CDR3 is CAISVGSGSSYNEQFF. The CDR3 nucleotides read TGTGCCATCAGTGTAGGTAGCGGGAGCTCCTACAATGAGCAGTTCTTC.

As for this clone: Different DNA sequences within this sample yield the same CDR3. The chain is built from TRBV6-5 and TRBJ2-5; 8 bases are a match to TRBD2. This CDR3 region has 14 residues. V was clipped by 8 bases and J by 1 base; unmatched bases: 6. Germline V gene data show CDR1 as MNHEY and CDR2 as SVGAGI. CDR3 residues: CASSSGGGQETQYF. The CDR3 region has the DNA TGTGCCAGCTCCTCGGGGGGGGGCCAAGAGACCCAGTACTTC.

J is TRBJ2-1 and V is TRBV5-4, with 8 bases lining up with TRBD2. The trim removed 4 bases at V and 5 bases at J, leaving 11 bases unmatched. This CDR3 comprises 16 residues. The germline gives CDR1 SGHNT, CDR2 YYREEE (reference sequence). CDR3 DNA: TGTGCCAGCAGCCAAGGGCAGCGGGAGCGCAACAATGAGCAGTTCTTC. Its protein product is CASSQGQRERNNEQFF. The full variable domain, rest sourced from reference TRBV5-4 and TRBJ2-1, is ETGVTQSPTHLIKTRGQQVTLRCSSQSGHNTVSWYQQALGQGPQFIFQYYREEENGRGNFPPRFSGLQFPNYSSELNVNALELDDSALYLCASSQGQRERNNEQFFGPGTRLTVL.

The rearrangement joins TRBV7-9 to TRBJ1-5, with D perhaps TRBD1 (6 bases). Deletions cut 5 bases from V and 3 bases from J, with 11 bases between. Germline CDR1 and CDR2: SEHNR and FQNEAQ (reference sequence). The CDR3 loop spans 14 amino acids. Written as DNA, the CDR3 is TGTGCCAGCAGCAAACAGGGTAACAATCAGCCCCAGCATTTT. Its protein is CASSKQGNNQPQHF.

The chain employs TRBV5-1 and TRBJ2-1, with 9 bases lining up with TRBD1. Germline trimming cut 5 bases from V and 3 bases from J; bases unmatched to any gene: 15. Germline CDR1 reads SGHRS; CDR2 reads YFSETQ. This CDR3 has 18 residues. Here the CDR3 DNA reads TGCGCCAGCAGGAAACAGGGGGCCTCGTCGGTCGTCTACAATGAGCAGTTCTTC. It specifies CASRKQGASSVVYNEQFF.

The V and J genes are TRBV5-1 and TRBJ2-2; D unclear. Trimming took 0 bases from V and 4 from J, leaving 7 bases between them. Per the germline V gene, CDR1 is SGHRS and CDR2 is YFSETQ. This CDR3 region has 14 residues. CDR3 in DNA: TGCGCCAGCAGCTTGGAACCGGGCACCGGGGAGCTGTTTTTT. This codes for CASSLEPGTGELFF.

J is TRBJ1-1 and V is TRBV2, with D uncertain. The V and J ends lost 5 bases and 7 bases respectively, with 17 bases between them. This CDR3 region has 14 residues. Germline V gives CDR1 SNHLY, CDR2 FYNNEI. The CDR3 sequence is CASSMDFGQREAFF. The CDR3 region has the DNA TGTGCCAGCAGTATGGACTTTGGCCAACGTGAAGCTTTCTTT. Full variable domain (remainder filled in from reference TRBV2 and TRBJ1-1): EPEVTQTPSHQVTQMGQEVILRCVPISNHLYFYWYRQILGQKVEFLVSFYNNEISEKSEIFDDQFSVERPDGSNFTLKIRSTKLEDSAMYFCASSMDFGQREAFFGQGTRLTVV.

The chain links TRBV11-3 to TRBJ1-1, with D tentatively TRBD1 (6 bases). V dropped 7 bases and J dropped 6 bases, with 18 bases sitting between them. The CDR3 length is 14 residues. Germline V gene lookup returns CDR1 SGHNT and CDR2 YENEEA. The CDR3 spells CASTDTGGAPEAFF. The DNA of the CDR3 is TGTGCCAGCACCGATACTGGGGGCGCCCCTGAAGCTTTCTTT.

The CDR3 sequence: CASSVGAGNQETQYF. In nucleotides, the CDR3 is TGTGCCAGCAGCGTAGGGGCCGGGAACCAAGAGACCCAGTACTTC. The chain uses TRBV9 and TRBJ2-5; tentatively, D is TRBD2 (5 bases). CDR1 and CDR2 (germline): SGDLS, YYNGEE. The CDR3 loop spans 15 amino acids. V was trimmed by 0 bases and J by 0 bases, leaving 9 bases between them.

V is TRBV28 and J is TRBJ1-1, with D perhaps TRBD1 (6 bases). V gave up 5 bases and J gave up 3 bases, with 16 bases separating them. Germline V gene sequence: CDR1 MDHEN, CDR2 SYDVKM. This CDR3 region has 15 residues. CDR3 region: CASSKLEGEYTEAFF. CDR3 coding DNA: TGTGCCAGCAGTAAGCTTGAGGGGGAATACACTGAAGCTTTCTTT.

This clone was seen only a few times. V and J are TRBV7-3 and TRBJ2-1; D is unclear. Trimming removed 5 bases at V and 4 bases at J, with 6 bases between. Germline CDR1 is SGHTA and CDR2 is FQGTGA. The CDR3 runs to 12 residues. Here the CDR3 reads CASSGGYNEQFF. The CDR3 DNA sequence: TGTGCCAGCAGCGGCGGTTACAATGAGCAGTTCTTC.

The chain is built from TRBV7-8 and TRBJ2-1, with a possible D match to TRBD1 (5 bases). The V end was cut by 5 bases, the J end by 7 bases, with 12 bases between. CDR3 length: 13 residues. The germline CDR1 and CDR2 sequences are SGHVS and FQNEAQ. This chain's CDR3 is CASSPQGKNEQFF. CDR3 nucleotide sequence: TGTGCCAGCAGCCCCCAGGGTAAGAATGAGCAGTTCTTC.

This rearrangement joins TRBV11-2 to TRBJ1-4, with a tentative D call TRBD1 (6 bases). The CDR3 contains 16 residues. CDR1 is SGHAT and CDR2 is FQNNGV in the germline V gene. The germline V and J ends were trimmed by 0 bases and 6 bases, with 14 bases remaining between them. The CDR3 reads CASSLEPGGGDEKLFF. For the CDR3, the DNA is TGTGCCAGCAGCTTAGAACCTGGGGGGGGCGATGAAAAACTGTTTTTT.

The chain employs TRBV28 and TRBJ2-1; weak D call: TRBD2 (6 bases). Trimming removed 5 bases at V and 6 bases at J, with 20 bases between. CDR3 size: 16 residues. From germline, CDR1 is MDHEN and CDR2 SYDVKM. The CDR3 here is CASSPVPSGPRNEQFF. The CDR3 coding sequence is TGTGCCAGCAGTCCTGTGCCGAGCGGGCCGCGCAATGAGCAGTTCTTC.

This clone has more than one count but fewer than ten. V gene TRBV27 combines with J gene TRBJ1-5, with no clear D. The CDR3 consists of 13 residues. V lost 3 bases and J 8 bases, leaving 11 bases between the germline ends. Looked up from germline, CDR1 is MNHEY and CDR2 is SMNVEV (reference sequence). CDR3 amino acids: CASSLGQHKPQHF. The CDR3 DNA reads TGTGCCAGCAGTTTGGGCCAGCATAAGCCCCAGCATTTT.

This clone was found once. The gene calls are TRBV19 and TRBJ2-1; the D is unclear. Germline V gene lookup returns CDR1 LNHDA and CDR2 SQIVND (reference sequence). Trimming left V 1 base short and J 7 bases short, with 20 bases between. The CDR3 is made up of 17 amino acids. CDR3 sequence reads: CASSIGSESEIGNEQFF. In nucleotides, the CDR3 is TGTGCCAGTAGTATAGGAAGTGAGAGCGAAATCGGGAATGAGCAGTTCTTC.

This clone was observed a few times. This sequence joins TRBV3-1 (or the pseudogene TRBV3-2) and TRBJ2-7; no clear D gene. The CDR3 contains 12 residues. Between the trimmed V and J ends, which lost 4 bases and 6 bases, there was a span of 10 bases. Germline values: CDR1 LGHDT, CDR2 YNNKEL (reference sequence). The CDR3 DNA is TGTGCCAGCAGCCGGAGTGGTAGCGAGCAGTACTTC. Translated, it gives CASSRSGSEQYF.

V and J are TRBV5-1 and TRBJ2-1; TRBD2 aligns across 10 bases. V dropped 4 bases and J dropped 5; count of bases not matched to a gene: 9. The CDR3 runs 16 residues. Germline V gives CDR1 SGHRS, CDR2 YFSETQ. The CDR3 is CASSRRTSGTNNEQFF. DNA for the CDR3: TGCGCCAGCAGCCGGCGAACTAGCGGGACAAACAATGAGCAGTTCTTC.

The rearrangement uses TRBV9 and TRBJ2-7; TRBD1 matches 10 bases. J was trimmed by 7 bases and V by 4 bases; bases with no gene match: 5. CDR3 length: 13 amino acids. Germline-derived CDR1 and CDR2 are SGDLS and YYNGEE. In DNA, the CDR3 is TGTGCCAGCAGCTCCCGGACAGGGGGTGAGCAGTACTTC. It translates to CASSSRTGGEQYF.

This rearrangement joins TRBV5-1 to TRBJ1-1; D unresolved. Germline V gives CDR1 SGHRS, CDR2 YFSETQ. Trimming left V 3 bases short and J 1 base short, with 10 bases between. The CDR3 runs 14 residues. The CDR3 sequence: CASSSSHKNTEAFF. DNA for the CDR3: TGCGCCAGCAGCTCCAGTCATAAGAACACTGAAGCTTTCTTT.

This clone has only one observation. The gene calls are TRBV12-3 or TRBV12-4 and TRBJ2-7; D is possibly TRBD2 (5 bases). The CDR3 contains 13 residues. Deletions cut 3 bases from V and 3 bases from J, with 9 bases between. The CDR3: CASSFRGDYEQYF. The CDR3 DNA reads TGTGCCAGCAGTTTCCGGGGAGACTACGAGCAGTACTTC.

This CDR3 is CASSFDGIDGSSNTGELFF. Here the CDR3 DNA reads TGTGCCAGCAGTTTCGACGGGATAGACGGCTCCTCGAACACCGGGGAGCTGTTTTTT. V usage is TRBV28 and J usage is TRBJ2-2; perhaps TRBD2 as D (5 bases). Trimming took off 3 bases at V and 0 bases at J, with 20 bases between the two ends. The CDR3 consists of 19 residues. In germline, CDR1 is MDHEN, CDR2 SYDVKM.

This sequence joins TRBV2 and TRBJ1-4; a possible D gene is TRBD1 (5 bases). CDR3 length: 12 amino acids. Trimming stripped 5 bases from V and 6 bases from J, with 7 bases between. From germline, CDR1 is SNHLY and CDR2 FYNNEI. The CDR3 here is CASSQTDEKLFF. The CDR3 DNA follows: TGTGCCAGCAGTCAGACAGATGAAAAACTGTTTTTT.

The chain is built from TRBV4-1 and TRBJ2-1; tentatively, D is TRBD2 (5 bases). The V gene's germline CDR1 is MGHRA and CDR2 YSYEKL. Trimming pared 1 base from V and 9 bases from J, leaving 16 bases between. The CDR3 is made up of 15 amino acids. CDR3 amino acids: CASSQVDERAGEQFF. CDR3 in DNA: TGCGCCAGCAGCCAAGTGGACGAGAGGGCCGGTGAGCAGTTCTTC.

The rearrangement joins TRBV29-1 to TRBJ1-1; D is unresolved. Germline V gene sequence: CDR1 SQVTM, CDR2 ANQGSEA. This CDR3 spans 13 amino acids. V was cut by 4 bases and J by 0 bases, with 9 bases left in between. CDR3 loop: CSVVERMNTEAFF. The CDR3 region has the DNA TGCAGCGTTGTGGAGAGGATGAACACTGAAGCTTTCTTT.

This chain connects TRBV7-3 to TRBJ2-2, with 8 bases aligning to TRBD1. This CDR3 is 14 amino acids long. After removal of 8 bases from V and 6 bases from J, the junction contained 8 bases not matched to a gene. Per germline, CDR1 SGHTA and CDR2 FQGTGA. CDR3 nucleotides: TGTGCCAGCCGTTCGGACAGGGAGGCCGGGGAGCTGTTTTTT. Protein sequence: CASRSDREAGELFF.

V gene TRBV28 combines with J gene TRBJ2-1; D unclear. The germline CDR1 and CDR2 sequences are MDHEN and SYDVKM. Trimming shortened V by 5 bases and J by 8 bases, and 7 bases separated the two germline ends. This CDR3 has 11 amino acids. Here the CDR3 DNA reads TGTGCCAGCAGTGCCCGGGATGAGCAGTTCTTC. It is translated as CASSARDEQFF.